This T cell receptor (beta chain) was profiled in a study of cytomegalovirus exposure and HLA in healthy donors. Findings and caveats of the study: Approximately 160 TCR beta chains were listed as cytomegalovirus-associated. As confirmed in vitro, three CMV-associated chains were specific for CMV antigens.

The PCR contained 60 Vbeta and 13 Jbeta primers. Clones were read by immunoSEQ multiplex PCR, and TCRdb kept only the in-frame ones, dropping some. The data show approximately 220,000 clones, roughly 82% seen once. V lost 6 bases and J 7 bases, leaving 10 bases between the germline ends. This CDR3 is built from 12 residues. Germline lookup yields CDR1 SGHVS and CDR2 FNYEAQ. For this clone: No antigen is known for it.

This sequence was found in a man aged 40-50 years in good health and CMV-seropositive. The sample was PBMCs. The chain has TRBV7-6 and TRBJ2-1; D is possibly TRBD1 (5 bases). The CDR3 sequence is CASRSTANEQFF. In nucleotides, the CDR3 is TGTGCCAGCAGATCGACAGCGAATGAGCAGTTCTTC. Filled out from reference TRBV7-6 and TRBJ2-1, the complete variable domain reads GAGVSQSPRYKVTKRGQDVALRCDPISGHVSLYWYRQALGQGPEFLTYFNYEAQQDKSGLPNDRFSAERPEGSISTLTIQRTEQRDSAMYRCASRSTANEQFFGPGTRLTVL.